This passage covers 21 T cell receptor beta chains from one sample sequenced in a study of control samples from healthy donors and cancer patients. Sequencing used immunoSEQ multiplex PCR; TCRdb keeps in-frame clones, though not all of them. The table includes approximately 99,000 clones, 82% detected once. Sample: blood. These receptors came from a man aged 18-30 years in good health.

This clone was counted only a few times. The chain employs TRBV13 and TRBJ1-2; 10 bases are shared with TRBD1. The CDR3 loop spans 16 amino acids. Germline trimming cut 3 bases from V and 4 bases from J; bases unmatched to any gene: 8. Germline values: CDR1 PRHDT, CDR2 FYEKMQ (reference sequence). CDR3 amino acids: CASSLADGQGGYGYTF. The CDR3 DNA is TGTGCCAGCAGCTTGGCCGACGGACAGGGGGGCTATGGCTACACCTTC.

Concerning this clone itself: The DNA is omitted, as the CDR3 cannot be located on it reliably, and the CDR3 follows TCRdb's listing. This chain connects TRBV28 to TRBJ2-5. Germline V lookup: CDR1 MDHEN, CDR2 SYDVKM. From its first to its last residue, the CDR3 has 16 amino acids. The CDR3 reads CASSFGAGGRGETQYF.

V usage is TRBV18 and J usage is TRBJ2-1, with 11 bases identical to TRBD2. The CDR3 spans 17 residues. CDR1 is KGHSH and CDR2 is LQKENI in the germline V gene. V was clipped by 1 base and J by 4 bases; unmatched bases: 6. CDR3 protein: CASSPLSGTSGYNEQFF. CDR3 nucleotides: TGTGCCAGCTCACCACTTAGTGGGACTAGCGGATACAATGAGCAGTTCTTC.

The J gene is TRBJ2-1, the V gene TRBV6-5; 7 bases match TRBD2. This CDR3 spans 15 amino acids. CDR1 is MNHEY, CDR2 SVGAGI, per germline. The V and J ends lost 6 bases and 9 bases, in that order; junction bases with no gene match: 14. This CDR3 is CASSAPSAGAFEQFF. The CDR3 DNA sequence: TGTGCCAGCAGCGCCCCTAGCGCGGGAGCTTTTGAGCAGTTCTTC.

The V call is TRBV2, the J call TRBJ2-3, with a tentative D call TRBD1 (6 bases). Trimming shortened V by 7 bases and J by 0 bases, and 14 bases separated the two germline ends. CDR3 length: 15 amino acids. The V gene's germline CDR1 is SNHLY and CDR2 FYNNEI. DNA for the CDR3: TGTGCCAGCAAGACAGGTGTTTCTAGCACAGATACGCAGTATTTT. Protein product: CASKTGVSSTDTQYF.

This clone was counted a few times. V gene TRBV4-3 combines with J gene TRBJ1-1; a possible D gene is TRBD1 (5 bases). V dropped 0 bases and J dropped 4 bases, with 15 bases sitting between them. The CDR3 has 16 residues. CDR1 LGHNA and CDR2 YSLEER come from the germline V gene. This CDR3 is CASSQDRPGTGTEAFF. DNA for the CDR3: TGCGCCAGCAGCCAAGATCGTCCAGGGACGGGCACTGAAGCTTTCTTT.

The chain employs TRBV6-1 and TRBJ1-4; 7 positions agree with TRBD1. Looked up from germline, CDR1 is MNHNS and CDR2 is SASEGT. With V trimmed by 2 bases and J by 7 bases, 10 bases remained unmatched. The length of the CDR3 is 16 residues. The CDR3 nucleotides are TGTGCCAGCAGTGAAACCCCACAGGGGTACGGTGAAAAACTGTTTTTT. Its protein is CASSETPQGYGEKLFF.

This chain joins TRBV6-2 or TRBV6-3 and TRBJ1-2; TRBD1 aligns across 7 bases. CDR1 MNHEY and CDR2 SVGEGT come from the germline V gene. The CDR3 extends over 13 amino acids. After removal of 6 bases from V and 8 bases from J, the junction contained 9 bases not matched to a gene. The CDR3 sequence: CASSLSTGNGYTF. Here the CDR3 DNA reads TGTGCCAGCAGCTTATCGACAGGGAACGGCTACACCTTC.

The chain links TRBV5-1 to TRBJ2-5; 7 positions match TRBD1. In germline, CDR1 is SGHRS, CDR2 YFSETQ. This CDR3 has 14 residues. With V trimmed by 0 bases and J by 5 bases, 4 bases remained unmatched. The CDR3 loop reads CASSLGQGSETQYF. CDR3 in DNA: TGCGCCAGCAGCTTGGGACAGGGCTCGGAGACCCAGTACTTC. The entire variable domain, with the rest obtained from reference TRBV5-1 and TRBJ2-5, is as follows: KAGVTQTPRYLIKTRGQQVTLSCSPISGHRSVSWYQQTPGQGLQFLFEYFSETQRNKGNFPGRFSGRQFSNSRSEMNVSTLELGDSALYLCASSLGQGSETQYFGPGTRLLVL.

The chain is built from TRBV28 and TRBJ2-7; possible D gene TRBD2, 7 bases. This CDR3 is 14 amino acids long. CDR1 is MDHEN, CDR2 SYDVKM, per germline. With 6 bases removed from V and 3 bases from J, the gap between germline ends came to 15 bases. The chain's CDR3 is CASRAGHSNYEQYF. DNA of the CDR3: TGTGCCAGCAGAGCGGGACACTCGAACTACGAGCAGTACTTC.

The chain is built from TRBV4-2 and TRBJ2-3; D may be TRBD1 (7 bases). Germline loops: CDR1 LGHNA, CDR2 YNFKEQ. This CDR3 is 15 amino acids long. Trimming took 4 bases from V and 0 from J, leaving 11 bases between them. CDR3 nucleotide sequence: TGTGCCAGCAGCCTGCGGGACAGTAGCACAGATACGCAGTATTTT. Its translation is CASSLRDSSTDTQYF.

This chain uses TRBV19 with TRBJ2-1; D not resolved. The ends were cut back, 3 bases at V and 0 bases at J, with 12 bases in the middle. CDR3 size: 16 residues. Germline CDR1 and CDR2: LNHDA and SQIVND (reference sequence). The CDR3 is CASSMAGQSSYNEQFF. The CDR3 DNA reads TGTGCCAGTAGTATGGCTGGCCAGAGCTCCTACAATGAGCAGTTCTTC.

Concerning this clone itself: Compared with germline, one end of the junction differs, possibly owing to a read error. Other DNA sequences within the sample encode an identical CDR3. The chain uses TRBV28 and TRBJ2-1; no firm D call. Germline V gene lookup returns CDR1 MDHEN and CDR2 SYDVKM. The CDR3 runs 16 residues. CDR3 protein: CASSPGVMRSTDEQFF. In DNA form, the CDR3 reads TGTGCCAGCAGTCCTGGGGTGATGAGGTCGACGGATGAACAGTTCTTC.

V gene TRBV30 combines with J gene TRBJ2-7, with 7 bases that match TRBD1. Germline-derived CDR1 and CDR2 are GTSNPN and SVGIG (reference sequence). CDR3 length: 13 residues. Trimming cost V 1 base and J 5 bases; bases outside gene matches: 5. CDR3 coding DNA: TGTGCCTGGAGTGCAGGGACAGTAAACGAGCAGTACTTC. Encoded protein: CAWSAGTVNEQYF.

V usage is TRBV7-2 and J usage is TRBJ2-2; D gene ambiguous. Germline V CDR1 and CDR2: SGHTA, FQGNSA. V dropped 2 bases and J dropped 0 bases, with 10 bases sitting between them. The CDR3 extends over 16 amino acids. CDR3 protein: CASSLISLSNTGELFF. CDR3 DNA sequence: TGTGCCAGCAGCTTAATTTCACTGTCGAACACCGGGGAGCTGTTTTTT.

The chain carries TRBV2 and TRBJ2-5; D gene uncertain. The V end was cut by 6 bases, the J end by 5 bases, with 13 bases between. The CDR3 runs 13 residues. Germline assignment: CDR1 SNHLY and CDR2 FYNNEI. In DNA, the CDR3 is TGTGCCAGCAGCCCCCGGTTAGGTGAGACCCAGTACTTC. This sequence encodes CASSPRLGETQYF.

J is TRBJ2-4 and V is TRBV19; the D gene is possibly TRBD1 (6 bases). The CDR3 totals 15 residues. V was trimmed by 5 bases and J by 1 base, leaving 12 bases between them. Per the germline V gene, CDR1 is LNHDA and CDR2 is SQIVND (reference sequence). This chain's CDR3 is CASSAYQGAKNIQYF. The CDR3 DNA is TGTGCCAGTAGTGCATATCAGGGGGCCAAAAACATTCAGTACTTC.

This clone was detected a few times. This chain uses TRBV19 with TRBJ1-2; 9 bases align to TRBD1. This CDR3 contains 15 residues. V lost 7 bases and J lost 8; bases outside the gene matches: 14. Germline CDR1 and CDR2: LNHDA and SQIVND (reference sequence). CDR3 residues: CASKTGTGTRNGYTF. The CDR3 DNA reads TGTGCCAGTAAAACCGGGACAGGGACTCGGAACGGCTACACCTTC.

The chain has TRBV10-3 and TRBJ2-5, with 9 bases fitting TRBD2. Germline CDR1 reads ENHRY; CDR2 reads SYGVKD. With 5 bases clipped from V and 4 bases from J, the junction kept 8 bases outside the gene matches. This CDR3 is 15 amino acids long. The CDR3 sequence is CAISTPSGVGETQYF. CDR3 bases: TGTGCCATCAGTACTCCTAGCGGGGTTGGAGAGACCCAGTACTTC.

V usage is TRBV20-1 and J usage is TRBJ1-2; 7 bases are a match to TRBD1. Germline V gene sequence: CDR1 DFQATT, CDR2 SNEGSKA (reference sequence). The ends lost 3 bases at V and 8 bases at J; junction bases unmatched: 15. The CDR3 has 15 residues. In nucleotides, the CDR3 is TGCAGTGCTAGTTCCGGGGGCGACAGGGTCGGCGGCTACACCTTC. This sequence encodes CSASSGGDRVGGYTF.

V usage is TRBV24-1 and J usage is TRBJ1-3; the D gene is possibly TRBD1 (5 bases). CDR1 and CDR2 (germline): KGHDR, SFDVKD. The CDR3 is 19 amino acids. V was trimmed by 0 bases and J by 0 bases, leaving 17 bases between them. The CDR3 DNA is TGTGCCACCAGTGATTTGGGGCCGGGACCAGTCCACTCTGGAAACACCATATATTTT. Translated: CATSDLGPGPVHSGNTIYF.